This TCR beta chain was captured by sequencing in a study of CD8 T cells in Susac syndrome. Looking at the study overall: Sequenced Susac syndrome patients included more than five with active disease and under ten who were in remission. Patients with Susac syndrome, at blood draw, were therapy-naive, on corticosteroids, or on intravenous immunoglobulin alone.

The CDR3 covers 11 residues. The germline gives CDR1 DFQATT, CDR2 SNEGSKA (reference sequence). V lost 4 bases to trimming and J lost 5 bases, with 8 bases between them. An amount of RNA that ranged from roughly 0.5 to 1 ug was reverse transcribed with random hexamers. TCRdb recomputed calls from the immunoSEQ multiplex PCR reads with MiXCR, one row per CDR3 protein. The repertoire holds about 240,000 distinct CDR3 sequences, with around 96% as singletons. This clonotype was sampled from a human donor with Susac syndrome. The sequenced sample was CD4+ T cells from PBMCs. The chain joins TRBV20-1 to TRBJ2-5; D gene unclear. The CDR3 nucleotides read TGCAGTGCTACCCCCTTGGAGACCCAGTACTTC. Its protein product is CSATPLETQYF.